These T cell receptor beta chains were read from a single sample in a study of blood T cell repertoires in COVID-19. Sequencing used immunoSEQ multiplex PCR; TCRdb keeps in-frame clones, though not all of them. The sample has 45,000 or so clones, roughly 84% seen once; the top ten hold about 4%. The sequenced sample was peripheral blood. Receptors originate from a woman in her 70s with acute or convalescent COVID-19. The CDR3 runs from the conserved cysteine through the conserved F or W. The order of the fields is V gene, D gene, clone size, J gene, CDR3 protein, CDR3 DNA. A D gene is named only where the DNA matches it firmly. Rows give clone size only sometimes, using once, few, many, or a class for an expanded clone.

V gene: TRBV28; D gene: TRBD1; clone size: .; J gene: TRBJ1-5; CDR3 protein: CASSFQGGGQPQHF; CDR3 DNA: TGTGCCAGCAGTTTTCAGGGGGGCGGACAGCCCCAGCATTTT
V gene: TRBV29-1; D gene: .; clone size: .; J gene: TRBJ2-1; CDR3 protein: CSVESGTGVNEQFF; CDR3 DNA: TGCAGCGTTGAATCAGGGACTGGGGTCAATGAGCAGTTCTTC
V gene: TRBV18; D gene: TRBD2; clone size: few; J gene: TRBJ2-5; CDR3 protein: CASSPLPLTSGIQETQYF; CDR3 DNA: TGTGCCAGCTCACCACTCCCGTTGACTAGCGGGATCCAAGAGACCCAGTACTTC
V gene: TRBV27; D gene: .; clone size: .; J gene: TRBJ2-1; CDR3 protein: CASSASQGTYNEQFF; CDR3 DNA: TGTGCCAGCAGTGCCTCACAGGGGACTTACAATGAGCAGTTCTTC
V gene: TRBV5-8; D gene: TRBD2; clone size: .; J gene: TRBJ2-7; CDR3 protein: CASSKYSGSARDEQYF; CDR3 DNA: TGTGCCAGCAGCAAATATAGCGGGAGTGCAAGGGACGAGCAGTACTTC
V gene: TRBV19; D gene: .; clone size: .; J gene: TRBJ2-1; CDR3 protein: CASRSNPNTHNEQFF; CDR3 DNA: TGTGCCAGTAGATCGAACCCGAACACACACAATGAGCAGTTCTTC
V gene: TRBV11-3; D gene: .; clone size: .; J gene: TRBJ1-3; CDR3 protein: CASSLSGALGNTIYF; CDR3 DNA: TGTGCCAGCAGCTTGTCAGGGGCGCTAGGAAACACCATATATTTT
V gene: TRBV5-4; D gene: .; clone size: .; J gene: TRBJ2-3; CDR3 protein: CASSLLAVRYTDTQYF; CDR3 DNA: TGTGCCAGCAGCTTGTTGGCCGTACGATACACAGATACGCAGTATTTT
V gene: TRBV24-1; D gene: .; clone size: .; J gene: TRBJ2-1; CDR3 protein: CATSTGSSYNEQFF; CDR3 DNA: TGTGCCACCAGCACAGGGAGCTCCTACAATGAGCAGTTCTTC
V gene: TRBV6-2/TRBV6-3; D gene: .; clone size: .; J gene: TRBJ1-5; CDR3 protein: CASSYSRVRVEHSNQPQHF; CDR3 DNA: TGTGCCAGCAGTTACTCGAGAGTCAGGGTCGAGCATAGCAATCAGCCCCAGCATTTT
V gene: TRBV28; D gene: .; clone size: .; J gene: TRBJ1-5; CDR3 protein: CASSLLSRGDQPQHF; CDR3 DNA: TGTGCCAGCAGTTTACTAAGCCGCGGGGATCAGCCCCAGCATTTT
V gene: TRBV27; D gene: TRBD1; clone size: .; J gene: TRBJ1-6; CDR3 protein: CASRLRGTGVAYNSPLHF; CDR3 DNA: TGTGCCAGCAGATTACGGGGTACAGGGGTCGCCTATAATTCACCCCTCCACTTT
V gene: TRBV18; D gene: TRBD2; clone size: once; J gene: TRBJ2-2; CDR3 protein: CASSPGLAGGPDTGELFF; CDR3 DNA: TGTGCCAGCTCACCAGGACTAGCGGGAGGGCCTGACACCGGGGAGCTGTTTTTT
V gene: TRBV12-5; D gene: TRBD1; clone size: .; J gene: TRBJ1-5; CDR3 protein: CASGFTLQGVTQPQHF; CDR3 DNA: TGTGCTAGTGGTTTCACCCTCCAGGGGGTCACTCAGCCCCAGCATTTT
V gene: TRBV5-6; D gene: TRBD2; clone size: .; J gene: TRBJ2-1; CDR3 protein: CASSPGLAGSSYNEQFF; CDR3 DNA: TGTGCCAGCAGCCCGGGACTAGCGGGGAGCTCCTACAATGAGCAGTTCTTC
V gene: TRBV11-3; D gene: .; clone size: .; J gene: TRBJ2-7; CDR3 protein: CASSAGVSSSYEQYF; CDR3 DNA: TGTGCCAGCAGCGCAGGGGTTTCAAGCTCCTACGAGCAGTACTTC
V gene: TRBV6-5; D gene: TRBD1; clone size: .; J gene: TRBJ1-1; CDR3 protein: CASTQGGVGAFF; CDR3 DNA: TGTGCCAGCACTCAGGGGGGAGTGGGAGCTTTCTTT
V gene: TRBV6-5; D gene: .; clone size: .; J gene: TRBJ1-1; CDR3 protein: CASSFRAGDTEAFF; CDR3 DNA: TGTGCCAGCAGTTTCAGGGCTGGGGACACTGAAGCTTTCTTT
V gene: TRBV24-1; D gene: .; clone size: .; J gene: TRBJ2-3; CDR3 protein: CATSDSGTDTQYF; CDR3 DNA: TGTGCCACCAGTGATTCGGGCACAGATACGCAGTATTTT
V gene: TRBV19; D gene: .; clone size: .; J gene: TRBJ1-3; CDR3 protein: CASSMADSPGNTIYF; CDR3 DNA: TGTGCCAGTAGTATGGCAGACAGTCCTGGAAACACCATATATTTT
V gene: TRBV27; D gene: .; clone size: .; J gene: TRBJ2-7; CDR3 protein: CASSLLVGEAAYEQYF; CDR3 DNA: TGTGCCAGCAGTTTACTAGTCGGAGAGGCAGCCTACGAGCAGTACTTC
V gene: TRBV24-1; D gene: .; clone size: .; J gene: TRBJ1-5; CDR3 protein: CATSDWRQDAPQHF; CDR3 DNA: TGTGCCACCAGTGATTGGAGACAGGACGCGCCCCAGCATTTT
V gene: TRBV9; D gene: TRBD2; clone size: .; J gene: TRBJ2-5; CDR3 protein: CASSDLAGGQTQYF; CDR3 DNA: TGTGCCAGCAGCGATTTAGCGGGAGGGCAGACCCAGTACTTC
V gene: TRBV29-1; D gene: .; clone size: few; J gene: TRBJ1-5; CDR3 protein: CSVGGGNQPQHF; CDR3 DNA: TGCAGCGTTGGGGGGGGGAACCAGCCCCAGCATTTT
V gene: TRBV28; D gene: .; clone size: .; J gene: TRBJ1-2; CDR3 protein: CASSERDLWGYTF; CDR3 DNA: TGTGCCAGCAGCGAGAGAGATCTATGGGGCTACACCTTC
V gene: TRBV11-2; D gene: .; clone size: .; J gene: TRBJ2-1; CDR3 protein: CASSHAFAGTSYNEQFF; CDR3 DNA: TGTGCCAGCAGCCACGCGTTTGCGGGCACCTCCTACAATGAGCAGTTCTTC
V gene: TRBV10-3; D gene: TRBD2; clone size: .; J gene: TRBJ2-1; CDR3 protein: CAISEPVAMSGRAVNEQFF; CDR3 DNA: TGTGCCATCAGTGAGCCCGTAGCGATGAGCGGGAGGGCCGTGAATGAGCAGTTCTTC
V gene: TRBV7-3; D gene: TRBD1; clone size: .; J gene: TRBJ1-1; CDR3 protein: CASSRDRGEAFF; CDR3 DNA: TGTGCCAGCAGCAGGGACAGGGGTGAAGCTTTCTTT
V gene: TRBV2; D gene: .; clone size: once; J gene: TRBJ1-1; CDR3 protein: CASTRENTEAFF; CDR3 DNA: TGTGCCAGCACCAGGGAGAACACTGAAGCTTTCTTT
V gene: TRBV21-1; D gene: .; clone size: .; J gene: TRBJ2-1; CDR3 protein: CASSKWGQGKGPNEQFF; CDR3 DNA: TGTGCCAGCAGCAAATGGGGACAGGGAAAGGGCCCCAATGAGCAGTTCTTC
V gene: TRBV19; D gene: .; clone size: .; J gene: TRBJ2-3; CDR3 protein: CASTLTSPGRTDTQYF; CDR3 DNA: TGTGCCAGTACCCTGACTAGTCCGGGTCGCACAGATACGCAGTATTTT
V gene: TRBV19; D gene: .; clone size: .; J gene: TRBJ1-5; CDR3 protein: CASRLAGNQPQHF; CDR3 DNA: TGTGCCAGTAGACTTGCGGGGAATCAGCCCCAGCATTTT
V gene: TRBV4-2; D gene: .; clone size: .; J gene: TRBJ2-1; CDR3 protein: CASSPLGGGDNEQFF; CDR3 DNA: TGTGCCAGCAGCCCCCTCGGAGGCGGAGACAATGAGCAGTTCTTC
V gene: TRBV19; D gene: .; clone size: .; J gene: TRBJ1-4; CDR3 protein: CASSSGIPTNEKLFF; CDR3 DNA: TGTGCCAGTAGTAGTGGCATTCCAACTAATGAAAAACTGTTTTTT
V gene: TRBV7-2; D gene: TRBD1; clone size: .; J gene: TRBJ1-1; CDR3 protein: CASSWGQGNTEAFF; CDR3 DNA: TGTGCCAGCAGCTGGGGACAGGGAAACACTGAAGCTTTCTTT
V gene: TRBV3-1/TRBV3-2; D gene: .; clone size: once; J gene: TRBJ1-4; CDR3 protein: CASSRGTPTNEKLFF; CDR3 DNA: TGTGCCAGCAGCCGAGGGACTCCAACTAATGAAAAACTGTTTTTT
V gene: TRBV23-1; D gene: TRBD2; clone size: .; J gene: TRBJ2-7; CDR3 protein: CASSQQTRTSAENSYEQYF; CDR3 DNA: TGCGCCAGCAGTCAACAGACGAGGACTAGCGCTGAGAACTCCTACGAGCAGTACTTC
V gene: TRBV18; D gene: .; clone size: .; J gene: TRBJ2-3; CDR3 protein: CASSYHGAYTDTQYF; CDR3 DNA: TGTGCCAGCTCTTACCATGGGGCGTACACAGATACGCAGTATTTT
V gene: TRBV14; D gene: TRBD1; clone size: .; J gene: TRBJ2-2; CDR3 protein: CASSQLKGQGSTGELFF; CDR3 DNA: TGTGCCAGCAGCCAACTCAAAGGACAGGGTTCAACCGGGGAGCTGTTTTTT
V gene: TRBV29-1; D gene: TRBD1; clone size: .; J gene: TRBJ1-4; CDR3 protein: CSVDLQDRDEKLFF; CDR3 DNA: TGCAGCGTCGATTTGCAGGACAGGGATGAAAAACTGTTTTTT
V gene: TRBV3-1/TRBV3-2; D gene: TRBD2; clone size: .; J gene: TRBJ2-3; CDR3 protein: CASSPQGGLAGDPRDTQYF; CDR3 DNA: TGTGCCAGCAGCCCCCAGGGAGGTCTAGCGGGAGACCCGCGGGATACGCAGTATTTT
V gene: TRBV19; D gene: TRBD2; clone size: .; J gene: TRBJ2-7; CDR3 protein: CASSPRERGEQYF; CDR3 DNA: TGTGCCAGTAGTCCTCGGGAGCGGGGCGAGCAGTACTTC
V gene: TRBV11-3; D gene: TRBD2; clone size: .; J gene: TRBJ2-1; CDR3 protein: CASSSGLWLAGSSYNEQFF; CDR3 DNA: TGTGCCAGCAGCTCAGGTTTATGGCTAGCGGGGAGCTCCTACAATGAGCAGTTCTTC
V gene: TRBV27; D gene: TRBD2; clone size: .; J gene: TRBJ2-1; CDR3 protein: CASSLLLAGYNEQFF; CDR3 DNA: TGTGCCAGCAGTTTATTACTAGCGGGCTACAATGAGCAGTTCTTC
V gene: TRBV9; D gene: TRBD1; clone size: .; J gene: TRBJ2-4; CDR3 protein: CASSFQDRGNIQYF; CDR3 DNA: TGTGCCAGCAGCTTCCAGGACAGGGGAAACATTCAGTACTTC
V gene: TRBV14; D gene: .; clone size: few; J gene: TRBJ2-5; CDR3 protein: CASSLGARGETQYF; CDR3 DNA: TGTGCCAGCAGCCTAGGGGCGCGAGGAGAGACCCAGTACTTC
V gene: TRBV30; D gene: .; clone size: .; J gene: TRBJ1-4; CDR3 protein: CAWTRQANEKLFF; CDR3 DNA: TGTGCCTGGACACGACAGGCTAATGAAAAACTGTTTTTT
V gene: TRBV5-4; D gene: TRBD2; clone size: .; J gene: TRBJ2-2; CDR3 protein: CASSLGLAGGPGTGELFF; CDR3 DNA: TGTGCCAGCAGCCTAGGACTAGCGGGAGGGCCGGGTACCGGGGAGCTGTTTTTT
V gene: TRBV27; D gene: .; clone size: few; J gene: TRBJ2-7; CDR3 protein: CASSGGSETGEQYF; CDR3 DNA: TGTGCCAGCTCCGGGGGTAGCGAGACGGGGGAGCAGTACTTC
V gene: TRBV10-2; D gene: .; clone size: few; J gene: TRBJ1-5; CDR3 protein: CASSVRPEDQPQHF; CDR3 DNA: TGCGCCAGCAGTGTGAGGCCAGAGGATCAGCCCCAGCATTTT
V gene: TRBV19; D gene: .; clone size: .; J gene: TRBJ2-2; CDR3 protein: CASSRGSGRTGELFF; CDR3 DNA: TGTGCCAGCTCCCGAGGTAGCGGCAGGACCGGGGAGCTGTTTTTT
V gene: TRBV7-3; D gene: .; clone size: few; J gene: TRBJ1-5; CDR3 protein: CASSPNVRRQNNQPQHF; CDR3 DNA: TGTGCCAGCAGCCCCAACGTGAGGAGGCAGAACAATCAGCCCCAGCATTTT